Below are 31 T cell receptor beta chains sequenced from a single sample in a study of shared clonotypes between healthy human individuals. Method: immunoSEQ multiplex PCR; TCRdb's copy keeps in-frame clones and lacks some. The table records 2 million to 2.5 million clones, 93% of them present only once. The specimen sequenced was naive CD4+ T cells from PBMCs. Subset meaning: CD45RA+ positively selected. Source of these receptors: a man in his late teens or twenties in good health. Some clones in this sample may be carry-over from other donors' samples.

V and J are TRBV9 and TRBJ1-3, with D perhaps matching TRBD1 (5 bases). Germline CDR1 reads SGDLS; CDR2 reads YYNGEE. V lost 3 bases and J 4 bases, leaving 17 bases between the germline ends. The CDR3 runs to 16 residues. The CDR3 region has the DNA TGTGCCAGCAGCGCAGTCACCGGGACGGTAGGAAACACCATATATTTT. Translation gives CASSAVTGTVGNTIYF.

This clone appeared a single time. CDR3 sequence (DNA): TGTGCCAGCAGTTCATTCGGGACACTTACCACAGATACGCAGTATTTT. Its translation: CASSSFGTLTTDTQYF. This chain connects TRBV28 to TRBJ2-3, with D perhaps matching TRBD1 (6 bases). Per the germline V gene, CDR1 is MDHEN and CDR2 is SYDVKM. The CDR3 contains 16 residues. V shed 4 bases and J shed 2 bases, with 16 bases lying between them.

The chain has TRBV14 and TRBJ2-1, with TRBD2 matching over 8 bases. This CDR3 is 16 amino acids long. The trim removed 3 bases at V and 4 bases at J, leaving 8 bases unmatched. Germline lookup yields CDR1 SGHDN and CDR2 FVKESK. CDR3 bases: TGTGCCAGCAGCCAGGATAGCGGGACTCAATACAATGAGCAGTTCTTC. Translated: CASSQDSGTQYNEQFF.

This clone was detected only a few times. Other nucleotide sequences from this sample produce the same CDR3. This chain links TRBV18 with TRBJ1-2, with TRBD1 matching 7 bases. Germline CDR1 is KGHSH and CDR2 is LQKENI. V shed 2 bases, J shed 3 bases, and the junction held 0 bases outside the gene matches. The CDR3 runs to 13 residues. DNA for the CDR3: TGTGCCAGCTCACCAGGACAGGACTATGGCTACACCTTC. It translates to CASSPGQDYGYTF.

On this clone itself: The sample holds other DNA sequences that translate to the same CDR3. This chain uses TRBV7-2 with TRBJ1-1; tentatively, D is TRBD1 (6 bases). Germline CDR1 and CDR2: SGHTA and FQGNSA. V lost 3 bases and J 3 bases, leaving 11 bases between the germline ends. The CDR3 is made up of 14 amino acids. CDR3 protein: CASSFSRGDTEAFF. The CDR3 DNA sequence: TGTGCCAGCAGCTTTTCAAGGGGGGACACTGAAGCTTTCTTT.

The chain couples TRBV2 to TRBJ2-7, with D possibly being TRBD2 (5 bases). V gave up 7 bases and J gave up 4 bases, with 8 bases separating them. CDR1 SNHLY and CDR2 FYNNEI come from the germline V gene. The CDR3 has 11 residues. For the CDR3, the DNA is TGTGCCAGCATCAGAGGGTACGAGCAGTACTTC. It codes for CASIRGYEQYF.

The chain carries TRBV19 and TRBJ2-1; no firm D call. Germline V lookup: CDR1 LNHDA, CDR2 SQIVND (reference sequence). This CDR3 is 15 amino acids long. The germline V and J ends were trimmed by 6 bases and 1 base, with 13 bases remaining between them. CDR3 nucleotide sequence: TGTGCCAGTAGAGAGGAGTTGAAGTCCTACAATGAGCAGTTCTTC. This encodes CASREELKSYNEQFF.

CDR3 nucleotides: TGTGCCAGCAGCTTAAAGGGGGGGACTAGCCTGTACTTC. Residues: CASSLKGGTSLYF. The chain combines TRBV7-9 with TRBJ2-7, with 9 nucleotides matching TRBD2. The trim removed 2 bases at V and 12 bases at J, leaving 8 bases unmatched. The CDR3 runs 13 residues. Germline-derived CDR1 and CDR2 are SEHNR and FQNEAQ (reference sequence).

The genes are TRBV28 and TRBJ2-2, with D maybe TRBD1 (6 bases). The V end lost 8 bases, the J end lost 1 base, and 14 bases lay between the germline ends. The CDR3 runs 15 residues. Germline CDR1 and CDR2: MDHEN and SYDVKM. CDR3: CASLRKTGNTGELFF. The CDR3 DNA reads as TGTGCCAGCCTTCGTAAGACAGGGAACACCGGGGAGCTGTTTTTT.

V is TRBV14 and J is TRBJ1-2; D is unresolved. The CDR3 has 13 residues. Trimming shortened V by 3 bases and J by 3 bases, and 8 bases separated the two germline ends. Germline V gene sequence: CDR1 SGHDN, CDR2 FVKESK. The CDR3 region is CASSHGRYYGYTF. The CDR3, as DNA: TGTGCCAGCAGCCACGGCAGATACTATGGCTACACCTTC.

The rearrangement joins TRBV4-1 to TRBJ2-1; 7 positions agree with TRBD2. From germline, CDR1 is MGHRA and CDR2 YSYEKL. V shed 4 bases, J shed 2 bases, and the junction held 11 bases outside the gene matches. This CDR3 is built from 17 residues. The CDR3 loop is CASSRLSTSDTYNEQFF. In DNA form, the CDR3 reads TGCGCCAGCAGCCGGTTAAGCACTAGCGATACCTACAATGAGCAGTTCTTC.

The V call is TRBV27, the J call TRBJ2-5; D unclear. CDR1 and CDR2 from the germline V gene are MNHEY and SMNVEV (reference sequence). Trimming left V 4 bases short and J 1 base short, with 13 bases between. The CDR3 has 15 residues. CDR3 amino acids: CASSYIAATQETQYF. In DNA form, the CDR3 reads TGTGCCAGCAGTTATATCGCAGCGACCCAAGAGACCCAGTACTTC.

This rearrangement joins TRBV27 to TRBJ2-7; D may be TRBD2 (6 bases). CDR3 length: 15 amino acids. V lost 8 bases, J lost 5 bases, and 22 bases lay in between. CDR1 is MNHEY, CDR2 SMNVEV, per germline (reference sequence). The CDR3 protein is CASFSGGAGSHEQYF. The CDR3 nucleotides read TGTGCCAGCTTTAGCGGTGGCGCGGGGTCCCACGAGCAGTACTTC.

The chain recombines TRBV11-2 with TRBJ2-7; maybe TRBD1 (6 bases). Trimming took off 6 bases at V and 5 bases at J, with 20 bases between the two ends. The CDR3 length is 15 residues. Germline CDR1 is SGHAT and CDR2 is FQNNGV. This chain's CDR3 is CASRRPGTFWNEQYF. The CDR3 nucleotides read TGTGCCAGCAGACGCCCCGGGACATTCTGGAACGAGCAGTACTTC. The complete variable domain, with remaining parts taken from reference TRBV11-2 and TRBJ2-7, reads EAGVAQSPRYKIIEKRQSVAFWCNPISGHATLYWYQQILGQGPKLLIQFQNNGVVDDSQLPKDRFSAERLKGVDSTLKIQPAKLEDSAVYLCASRRPGTFWNEQYFGPGTRLTVT.

The chain employs TRBV13 and TRBJ1-2; D unclear. V lost 1 base and J lost 4, with 4 bases in between. CDR1 PRHDT and CDR2 FYEKMQ come from the germline V gene (reference sequence). This CDR3 region has 12 residues. The CDR3 bases are TGTGCCAGCAGCTTAGCTGGCTATGGCTACACCTTC. Translation gives CASSLAGYGYTF.

This clone appeared a single time. The chain links TRBV25-1 to TRBJ2-5, with D unresolved. Germline lookup yields CDR1 MGHDK and CDR2 SYGVNS. V was cut by 3 bases and J by 5 bases, with 16 bases left in between. CDR3 length: 15 residues. The CDR3 nucleotides are TGTGCCAGCAGTGAGGCTGCGACCCTTAGGGAGACCCAGTACTTC. Its protein product is CASSEAATLRETQYF.

This chain links TRBV5-4 with TRBJ2-7, with D possibly being TRBD1 or TRBD2 (6 bases each). The germline CDR1 and CDR2 sequences are SGHNT and YYREEE (reference sequence). This CDR3 region has 16 residues. Trimming removed 0 bases from V and 2 bases from J, with 15 bases in between. The CDR3 coding sequence is TGTGCCAGCAGCTTGGATGGGGGCGGGACGACCTACGAGCAGTACTTC. Translating it yields CASSLDGGGTTYEQYF.

The chain carries TRBV7-2 and TRBJ1-2; tentative D call: TRBD1 (6 bases). CDR1 and CDR2 from the germline V gene are SGHTA and FQGNSA. With 5 bases removed from V and 6 bases from J, the gap between germline ends came to 19 bases. CDR3 length equals 15 residues. The CDR3 region has the DNA TGTGCCAGCAGCCGCTCCCAGGGGTTGGAAAATGGCTACACCTTC. This translates into CASSRSQGLENGYTF.

This chain uses TRBV18 with TRBJ2-7; no clear D. V lost 2 bases and J lost 7, with 21 bases in between. This CDR3 has 16 amino acids. Per the germline V gene, CDR1 is KGHSH and CDR2 is LQKENI. The CDR3 nucleotides read TGTGCCAGCTCACCAAACCAGTTAATAACCTCGCGAGAGCAGTACTTC. Translated: CASSPNQLITSREQYF.

This rearrangement joins TRBV5-1 to TRBJ1-4, with D uncertain. The V gene lost 4 bases and the J gene lost 5 bases, with 3 bases spanning the gap. CDR3 length: 11 residues. Germline CDR1 SGHRS, CDR2 YFSETQ. CDR3 nucleotides: TGCGCCAGCAGCGCAAATGAAAAACTGTTTTTT. It is translated as CASSANEKLFF.

The chain uses TRBV2 and TRBJ2-7; D perhaps matches TRBD1 (6 bases). V lost 9 bases to trimming and J lost 2 bases, with 20 bases between them. The CDR3 is made up of 15 amino acids. Per germline, CDR1 SNHLY and CDR2 FYNNEI. The CDR3 DNA reads TGTGCCAGTTCCCAACTCGGGACATTGACCTACGAGCAGTACTTC. Protein: CASSQLGTLTYEQYF.

This clone has just a few counts. The chain has TRBV2 and TRBJ1-1; D gene uncertain. This CDR3 spans 14 amino acids. Looked up from germline, CDR1 is SNHLY and CDR2 is FYNNEI. The V gene lost 5 bases and the J gene lost 1 base, with 11 bases spanning the gap. CDR3 amino acids: CASSSRVANTEAFF. The CDR3 DNA reads as TGTGCCAGCAGTTCCCGGGTTGCGAACACTGAAGCTTTCTTT.

This clone appeared once. The chain recombines TRBV11-2 with TRBJ2-7, with D maybe TRBD2 (6 bases). The CDR3 spans 15 residues. V was trimmed by 1 base and J by 12 bases, leaving 22 bases between them. Germline V gene data show CDR1 as SGHAT and CDR2 as FQNNGV. CDR3 nucleotide sequence: TGTGCCAGCAGCTTAGGCCCCGTTACTAGCAACCCGGTGTACTTC. It codes for CASSLGPVTSNPVYF. The full variable domain, its missing parts supplied by reference TRBV11-2 and TRBJ2-7, is EAGVAQSPRYKIIEKRQSVAFWCNPISGHATLYWYQQILGQGPKLLIQFQNNGVVDDSQLPKDRFSAERLKGVDSTLKIQPAKLEDSAVYLCASSLGPVTSNPVYFGPGTRLTVT.

The chain recombines TRBV28 with TRBJ1-4; D may be TRBD1 (6 bases). Germline-derived CDR1 and CDR2 are MDHEN and SYDVKM. This CDR3 has 15 amino acids. V dropped 5 bases and J dropped 8 bases, with 18 bases sitting between them. The CDR3 is CASSPTGQGREKLFF. In DNA, the CDR3 is TGTGCCAGCAGTCCCACAGGGCAGGGACGGGAAAAACTGTTTTTT.

This chain joins TRBV9 and TRBJ2-3; 9 nucleotides match TRBD2. The CDR3 loop spans 19 amino acids. Germline V CDR1 and CDR2: SGDLS, YYNGEE. The V gene end was trimmed by 4 bases and the J gene end by 4 bases; junction bases not matched to a gene: 19. This chain's CDR3 is CASSWGSGSTDLGADTQYF. In DNA, the CDR3 is TGTGCCAGCAGCTGGGGTAGCGGGAGCACCGATCTTGGCGCAGATACGCAGTATTTT.

This chain uses TRBV28 with TRBJ2-3, with 8 nucleotides matching TRBD1. The CDR3 is 16 residues long. V trimming: 5 bases; J trimming: 3 bases; junction bases outside the gene matches: 10. Germline CDR1 reads MDHEN; CDR2 reads SYDVKM. CDR3 amino acids: CASSQWTGTGTDTQYF. CDR3 sequence (DNA): TGTGCCAGCAGTCAGTGGACAGGGACGGGGACAGATACGCAGTATTTT.

The chain joins TRBV11-2 to TRBJ2-1, with 9 nucleotides matching TRBD2. This CDR3 region has 17 residues. CDR1 and CDR2 (germline): SGHAT, FQNNGV. The junction had 16 bases not matched to a gene; V was cut back by 5 bases and J by 8 bases. The CDR3 DNA sequence: TGTGCCAGCAGCCGAGGGGGGACTAGCCGGAGCACCCATGAGCAGTTCTTC. It translates to CASSRGGTSRSTHEQFF.

The V call is TRBV5-1, the J call TRBJ2-7; 9 bases are shared with TRBD2. CDR3 length equals 14 residues. With V trimmed by 3 bases and J by 3 bases, 4 bases remained unmatched. Germline loops: CDR1 SGHRS, CDR2 YFSETQ. CDR3 nucleotides: TGCGCCAGCAGCTCGGGACTAGCTGTCTACGAGCAGTACTTC. It encodes CASSSGLAVYEQYF.

The DNA of the CDR3 is TGTGCCAGCTCACCAGGAATGGGGGCTGGAAAACTGTTTTTT. This sequence encodes CASSPGMGAGKLFF. The chain combines TRBV18 with TRBJ1-4, with D perhaps TRBD1 (6 bases). V was clipped by 2 bases and J by 10 bases, with 14 bases between them. Per the germline V gene, CDR1 is KGHSH and CDR2 is LQKENI. The CDR3 length is 14 residues.

The chain is built from TRBV7-3 and TRBJ2-1; TRBD1 or TRBD2 may be the D gene (5 bases each). The germline V gene encodes CDR1 SGHTA and CDR2 FQGTGA. The V end lost 2 bases, the J end lost 3 bases, and 11 bases lay between the germline ends. CDR3 length: 15 residues. The chain's CDR3 is CASSLGTVGYNEQFF. The CDR3, as DNA: TGTGCCAGCAGCTTAGGGACGGTAGGCTACAATGAGCAGTTCTTC.

The chain links TRBV7-7 to TRBJ2-7; D may be TRBD1 or TRBD2 (6 bases each). Deletions cut 2 bases from V and 5 bases from J, with 13 bases between. The CDR3 covers 14 residues. Germline CDR1 reads SSHAT; CDR2 reads FNYEAQ (reference sequence). The CDR3: CASSLMGGVDEQYF. CDR3 sequence (DNA): TGTGCCAGCAGCTTAATGGGGGGCGTGGACGAGCAGTACTTC.